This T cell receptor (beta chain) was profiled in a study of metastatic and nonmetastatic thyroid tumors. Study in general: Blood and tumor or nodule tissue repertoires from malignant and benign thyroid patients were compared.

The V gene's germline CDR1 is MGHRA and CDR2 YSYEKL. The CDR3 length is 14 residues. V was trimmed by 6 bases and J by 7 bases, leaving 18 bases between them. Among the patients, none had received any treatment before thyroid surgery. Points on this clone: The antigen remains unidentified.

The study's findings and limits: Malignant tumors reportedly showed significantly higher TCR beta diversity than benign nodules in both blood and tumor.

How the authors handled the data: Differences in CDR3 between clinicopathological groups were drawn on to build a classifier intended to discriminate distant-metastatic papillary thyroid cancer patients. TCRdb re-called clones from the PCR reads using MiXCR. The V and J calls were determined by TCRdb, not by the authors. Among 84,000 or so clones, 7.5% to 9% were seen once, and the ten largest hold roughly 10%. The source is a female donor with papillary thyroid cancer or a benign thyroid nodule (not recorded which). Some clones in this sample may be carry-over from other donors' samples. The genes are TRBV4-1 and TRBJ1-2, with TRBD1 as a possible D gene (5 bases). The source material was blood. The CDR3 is CASRGVGAWGGYTF. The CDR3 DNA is TGCGCCAGCAGAGGAGTCGGGGCGTGGGGTGGCTACACCTTC.